This passage covers 10 T cell receptor beta chains from one sample sequenced in a study of T cell changes during pregnancy in multiple sclerosis. This table comes from immunoSEQ multiplex PCR, and its TCRdb copy is limited to in-frame clones, with some not included. The sample shows under 40,000 clones, approximately 90% of them seen only once. This specimen was peripheral blood, taken in the second trimester of pregnancy. These receptors were taken from a female donor in good health, enrolled as a control in a pregnancy study.

V gene TRBV6-1 combines with J gene TRBJ2-1; 7 bases map to TRBD2. This CDR3 is built from 15 residues. The germline CDR1 and CDR2 sequences are MNHNS and SASEGT. J gave up 0 bases and V 7 bases, and 6 bases lay outside the gene matches. CDR3 in DNA: TGTGCCAGCATGAGCGGGGTCAGCTCCTACAATGAGCAGTTCTTC. Protein product: CASMSGVSSYNEQFF.

The J gene is TRBJ1-5, the V gene TRBV28; D perhaps matches TRBD1 (5 bases). Trimming took 8 bases from V and 3 from J, leaving 20 bases between them. The CDR3 is made up of 16 amino acids. Germline V gene data show CDR1 as MDHEN and CDR2 as SYDVKM. CDR3: CASYQGSRLVNQPQHF. CDR3 bases: TGTGCCAGCTATCAGGGTTCCAGGCTAGTCAATCAGCCCCAGCATTTT.

The V and J genes are TRBV28 and TRBJ1-1; perhaps TRBD1 as D (6 bases). V dropped 6 bases and J dropped 10 bases, with 21 bases sitting between them. There are 14 residues in the CDR3. Per germline, CDR1 MDHEN and CDR2 SYDVKM. As DNA, the CDR3 is TGTGCCAGCAGGGTGACCAGGGGCCTTCTTCGAGCTTTCTTT. It specifies CASRVTRGLLRAFF. Full variable domain (outside the CDR3, taken from reference TRBV28 and TRBJ1-1): DVKVTQSSRYLVKRTGEKVFLECVQDMDHENMFWYRQDPGLGLRLIYFSYDVKMKEKGDIPEGYSVSREKKERFSLILESASTNQTSMYLCASRVTRGLLRAFFGQGTRLTVV.

The chain is built from TRBV4-3 and TRBJ1-2, with D possibly matching TRBD1 (5 bases). This CDR3 region has 16 residues. In germline, CDR1 is LGHNA, CDR2 YSLEER. The V and J ends lost 3 bases and 0 bases respectively, with 14 bases between them. The CDR3 reads CASSHSDSDSNYGYTF. The CDR3 bases are TGCGCCAGCAGCCACAGCGACAGCGACTCTAACTATGGCTACACCTTC.

J is TRBJ2-3 and V is TRBV15; 9 bases map to TRBD1. The CDR3 has 15 amino acids. The germline V gene has CDR1 LNHNV and CDR2 YYDKDF (reference sequence). The ends lost 5 bases at V and 2 bases at J; junction bases unmatched: 5. CDR3 in amino acids: CATSGGTGLTDTQYF. The CDR3 DNA is TGTGCCACCAGCGGAGGGACAGGGCTCACAGATACGCAGTATTTT.

The V gene is TRBV30, the J gene TRBJ1-1; 10 nucleotides line up with TRBD1. V gave up 0 bases and J gave up 4 bases; unmatched junction bases: 5. This CDR3 is built from 15 residues. The germline gives CDR1 GTSNPN, CDR2 SVGIG (reference sequence). CDR3 nucleotide sequence: TGTGCCTGGAGTGTACCCGACAGGGGGCCCACTGAAGCTTTCTTT. Protein sequence: CAWSVPDRGPTEAFF.

The V gene is TRBV7-9, the J gene TRBJ1-2; tentative D call: TRBD1 (5 bases). The V end was cut by 5 bases, the J end by 6 bases, with 7 bases between. The CDR3 runs to 11 residues. Germline values: CDR1 SEHNR, CDR2 FQNEAQ (reference sequence). The CDR3 protein is CASSLRDGYTF. For the CDR3, the DNA is TGTGCCAGCAGCCTCAGGGATGGCTACACCTTC.

The chain combines TRBV5-1 with TRBJ1-1, with 8 bases identical to TRBD1. V dropped 3 bases and J dropped 1; count of bases not matched to a gene: 14. CDR1 is SGHRS, CDR2 YFSETQ, per germline. The CDR3 length is 18 residues. The CDR3 sequence: CASSSAARLQGGNTEAFF. The CDR3 DNA sequence: TGCGCCAGCAGCTCGGCCGCAAGACTACAGGGGGGGAACACTGAAGCTTTCTTT.

V is TRBV9 and J is TRBJ2-3; the D gene is possibly TRBD2 (7 bases). This CDR3 is built from 16 residues. V lost 3 bases, J lost 4 bases, and 18 bases lay in between. In germline, CDR1 is SGDLS, CDR2 YYNGEE. The CDR3 here is CASSAQGGGSADTQYF. The CDR3 nucleotides are TGTGCCAGCAGCGCTCAAGGGGGAGGGAGTGCAGATACGCAGTATTTT.

The chain joins TRBV6-1 to TRBJ1-1; D call uncertain. CDR1 and CDR2 (germline): MNHNS, SASEGT. V lost 5 bases and J lost 8, with 15 bases in between. This CDR3 is 13 amino acids long. Written as DNA, the CDR3 is TGTGCCAGCAGTCCGAGCCCAGAGGCAGAAGCTTTCTTT. It codes for CASSPSPEAEAFF.